This T cell receptor beta chain stems from a study of CD8 T cells in ankylosing spondylitis. This clonotype was counted ten times or more. Its antigen is undetermined. J lost 6 bases, V lost 4 bases, and 4 bases had no gene match. This CDR3 contains 14 residues. CDR1 is SGDLS, CDR2 YYNGEE, per germline. Via MiXCR, TCRdb re-called the 5' RACE reads, giving one row per CDR3 protein. This sample carries approximately 300,000 distinct CDR3 sequences, 7% to 9% of them seen once, and the ten largest clones take less than 15%. Study-wide findings and caveats: Ankylosing spondylitis blood seemed to carry a telltale TCR beta motif made of several highly homologous variants.

The chain is built from TRBV9 and TRBJ2-1; 10 bases fit TRBD2. Material: blood, either unsorted or a sorted T cell fraction (not recorded which). This clonotype was obtained from a male donor with ankylosing spondylitis. The CDR3 nucleotides are TGTGCCAGCAGCTCGCGGACTAGCGGCAATGAGCAGTTCTTC. This translates into CASSSRTSGNEQFF.